The 21 T cell receptor beta chains below come from one sample, sequenced in a study of blood T cell repertoires in COVID-19 (dated by TCRdb to the early 2020s). The method behind the library was the immunoSEQ multiplex PCR assay. In its TCRdb copy, this immuneACCESS table keeps in-frame sequences only and misses some clones. Where compared with another copy, unresolved V genes explain less than half of these, and the others have no known cause. The table for this sample lists about 250,000 clones; around 85% of them were counted only once. Approximately 9.1% of the sample goes to the ten largest clones. Sequenced material: peripheral blood. Receptors originate from an elderly man with acute or convalescent COVID-19.

The genes are TRBV7-9 and TRBJ2-7, with TRBD2 identical over 11 bases. Germline loops: CDR1 SEHNR, CDR2 FQNEAQ (reference sequence). V was clipped by 5 bases and J by 4 bases; unmatched bases: 7. The CDR3 extends over 15 amino acids. As DNA, the CDR3 is TGTGCCAGCAGCGTCGTTAGCGGGGGGGCTTACGAGCAGTACTTC. It translates to CASSVVSGGAYEQYF. Based on the CDR3 plus reference TRBV7-9 and TRBJ2-7, the full variable domain is DTGVSQNPRHKITKRGQNVTFRCDPISEHNRLYWYRQTLGQGPEFLTYFQNEAQLEKSRLLSDRFSAERPKGSFSTLEIQRTEQGDSAMYLCASSVVSGGAYEQYFGPGTRLTVT.

The chain has TRBV19 and TRBJ1-1, with a weak D call TRBD1 (5 bases). Trimming stripped 7 bases from V and 1 base from J, with 22 bases between. The germline V gene encodes CDR1 LNHDA and CDR2 SQIVND (reference sequence). This CDR3 comprises 17 residues. Here the CDR3 DNA reads TGTGCCAGTACGCGGAGGGCAGGGAGGGCGAGGAACACTGAAGCTTTCTTT. It encodes CASTRRAGRARNTEAFF.

The chain links TRBV27 to TRBJ1-3; no clear D gene. This CDR3 is 15 amino acids long. CDR1 and CDR2 (germline): MNHEY, SMNVEV (reference sequence). With 6 bases removed from V and 2 bases from J, the gap between germline ends came to 14 bases. CDR3 sequence reads: CASSRTNSPGNTIYF. The CDR3 region has the DNA TGTGCCAGCAGCCGCACGAACTCCCCTGGAAACACCATATATTTT.

The CDR3 is CASSSRGGAGGVETQYF. CDR3 nucleotide sequence: TGTGCCAGCAGCTCCCGAGGCGGAGCGGGAGGGGTGGAGACCCAGTACTTC. V usage is TRBV7-2 and J usage is TRBJ2-5; TRBD2 matches 10 bases. CDR1 SGHTA and CDR2 FQGNSA come from the germline V gene. The CDR3 is made up of 17 amino acids. Germline trimming cut 4 bases from V and 5 bases from J; bases unmatched to any gene: 13.

This clone was observed once. The chain links TRBV2 to TRBJ2-5, with 11 bases fitting TRBD2. In germline, CDR1 is SNHLY, CDR2 FYNNEI. The CDR3 has 14 residues. After removal of 8 bases from V and 7 bases from J, the junction contained 9 bases not matched to a gene. The CDR3 bases are TGTGCCAGCGAAACTAGCGGGAGCGGGGGGACCCAGTACTTC. As protein: CASETSGSGGTQYF.

This sequence joins TRBV7-2 and TRBJ2-5; possibly TRBD2 for D (5 bases). V was clipped by 4 bases and J by 7 bases, with 13 bases between them. The germline V gene encodes CDR1 SGHTA and CDR2 FQGNSA. CDR3 length: 13 amino acids. The CDR3 protein is CASSSTPEGTQYF. The CDR3 DNA reads as TGTGCCAGCAGCTCGACCCCCGAGGGGACCCAGTACTTC.

The table lists this clone with a few counts. The chain carries TRBV19 and TRBJ1-6; the D is unclear. Per germline, CDR1 LNHDA and CDR2 SQIVND (reference sequence). The CDR3 is made up of 17 amino acids. V gave up 0 bases and J gave up 7 bases, with 16 bases separating them. The CDR3 region is CASSIDPPGAWNSPLHF. CDR3 DNA: TGTGCCAGTAGTATAGACCCACCTGGAGCCTGGAATTCACCCCTCCACTTT.

V usage is TRBV9 and J usage is TRBJ1-4; 7 bases match TRBD1. V was clipped by 0 bases and J by 8 bases; unmatched bases: 10. Germline assignment: CDR1 SGDLS and CDR2 YYNGEE. The CDR3 loop spans 16 amino acids. This CDR3 is CASSVGATGDHEKLFF. The DNA for the CDR3 is TGTGCCAGCAGCGTAGGGGCAACAGGGGATCACGAAAAACTGTTTTTT.

V and J are TRBV19 and TRBJ1-2; 9 bases fit TRBD1. Germline V gene lookup returns CDR1 LNHDA and CDR2 SQIVND (reference sequence). The ends lost 3 bases at V and 4 bases at J; junction bases unmatched: 6. CDR3 size: 15 residues. The CDR3 is CASSIQGQGSYGYTF. DNA for the CDR3: TGTGCCAGTAGTATCCAAGGACAGGGGAGCTATGGCTACACCTTC.

The chain uses TRBV7-8 and TRBJ2-3, with D possibly TRBD1 on 7 matching bases. This CDR3 is 15 amino acids long. CDR1 is SGHVS and CDR2 is FQNEAQ in the germline V gene. Deletions cut 5 bases from V and 1 base from J, with 13 bases between. The chain's CDR3 is CASSERRGRTDTQYF. The CDR3 coding sequence is TGTGCCAGCAGCGAGCGGAGGGGGCGCACAGATACGCAGTATTTT.

The J gene is TRBJ2-7, the V gene TRBV6-1; D is perhaps TRBD1 (5 bases). The CDR3 contains 12 residues. Trimming removed 6 bases from V and 3 bases from J, with 9 bases in between. The V gene's germline CDR1 is MNHNS and CDR2 SASEGT. The CDR3 loop reads CASSTTVYEQYF. CDR3 coding DNA: TGTGCCAGCAGCACGACAGTCTACGAGCAGTACTTC.

Only one count was recorded for this clone. The V call is TRBV6-2 or TRBV6-3, the J call TRBJ1-1; 9 bases are a match to TRBD1. CDR3 length: 17 residues. V lost 0 bases, J lost 3 bases, and 8 bases stayed unmatched. Germline V gene lookup returns CDR1 MNHEY and CDR2 SVGEGT. This CDR3 reads CASSYSSDRGWDTEAFF. The CDR3 coding sequence is TGTGCCAGCAGTTACTCCTCGGACAGGGGCTGGGACACTGAAGCTTTCTTT.

The sample holds one count of this clone. This chain links TRBV4-1 with TRBJ1-1; 11 bases align to TRBD1. Germline loops: CDR1 MGHRA, CDR2 YSYEKL. With V trimmed by 11 bases and J by 1 base, 9 bases remained unmatched. This CDR3 has 15 amino acids. The CDR3 region is CAARTGGAGNTEAFF. In DNA form, the CDR3 reads TGCGCCGCCAGGACAGGGGGCGCCGGGAACACTGAAGCTTTCTTT.

This clone has just one count. This chain uses TRBV18 with TRBJ2-7; TRBD1 aligns across 7 bases. Germline assignment: CDR1 KGHSH and CDR2 LQKENI. The ends lost 2 bases at V and 6 bases at J; junction bases unmatched: 4. The CDR3 contains 13 residues. CDR3: CASSPAGTAEQYF. The CDR3 bases are TGTGCCAGCTCACCAGCCGGGACAGCCGAGCAGTACTTC. The full variable domain, its missing parts supplied by reference TRBV18 and TRBJ2-7, is NAGVMQNPRHLVRRRGQEARLRCSPMKGHSHVYWYRQLPEEGLKFMVYLQKENIIDESGMPKERFSAEFPKEGPSILRIQQVVRGDSAAYFCASSPAGTAEQYFGPGTRLTVT.

The chain is built from TRBV2 and TRBJ2-7; D gene ambiguous. This CDR3 comprises 11 residues. Trimming took 8 bases from V and 6 from J, leaving 11 bases between them. CDR1 and CDR2 (germline): SNHLY, FYNNEI. The DNA for the CDR3 is TGTGCCAGCGCTAACCCCGGCGAGCAGTACTTC. Translation: CASANPGEQYF.

This chain joins TRBV3-1 (or the pseudogene TRBV3-2) and TRBJ2-5; 10 bases match TRBD2. This CDR3 is built from 14 residues. Germline values: CDR1 LGHDT, CDR2 YNNKEL (reference sequence). V was clipped by 8 bases and J by 5 bases; unmatched bases: 8. The DNA for the CDR3 is TGTGCCAGCGCTCAGCGGGGGGGATTGGAGACCCAGTACTTC. It translates to CASAQRGGLETQYF.

The chain couples TRBV7-9 to TRBJ1-4, with 8 bases matching TRBD1. With V trimmed by 6 bases and J by 10 bases, 10 bases remained unmatched. There are 14 residues in the CDR3. The germline V gene encodes CDR1 SEHNR and CDR2 FQNEAQ (reference sequence). In DNA form, the CDR3 reads TGTGCCAGCAGTGCGGCAGGGGGCTTCGGAAAACTGTTTTTT. It encodes CASSAAGGFGKLFF.

The V call is TRBV19, the J call TRBJ1-2, with 10 bases that match TRBD1. Germline assignment: CDR1 LNHDA and CDR2 SQIVND (reference sequence). The CDR3 has 14 residues. The junction had 4 bases not matched to a gene; V was cut back by 4 bases and J by 5 bases. CDR3: CASSTRTGGYGYTF. The CDR3 DNA sequence: TGTGCCAGTAGTACCCGGACAGGGGGATATGGCTACACCTTC.

This rearrangement joins TRBV29-1 to TRBJ2-2; a possible D gene is TRBD2 (6 bases). Germline V gives CDR1 SQVTM, CDR2 ANQGSEA. V gave up 4 bases and J gave up 7 bases, with 7 bases separating them. This CDR3 contains 11 residues. CDR3 region: CSVGRGGELFF. CDR3 DNA sequence: TGCAGCGTTGGGAGGGGCGGGGAGCTGTTTTTT.

J is TRBJ2-3 and V is TRBV9; D is ambiguous. The CDR3 loop spans 13 amino acids. The germline gives CDR1 SGDLS, CDR2 YYNGEE. Trimming left V 4 bases short and J 4 bases short, with 10 bases between. CDR3 DNA: TGTGCCAGCAGCCCCTCAGGCGCAGATACGCAGTATTTT. Translation gives CASSPSGADTQYF.

V is TRBV19 and J is TRBJ1-5; no clear D. Germline values: CDR1 LNHDA, CDR2 SQIVND (reference sequence). CDR3 length equals 16 residues. V lost 3 bases, J lost 0 bases, and 12 bases lay in between. CDR3 bases: TGTGCCAGTAGTATTAGTGGCGGGTATAGCAATCAGCCCCAGCATTTT. This encodes CASSISGGYSNQPQHF.